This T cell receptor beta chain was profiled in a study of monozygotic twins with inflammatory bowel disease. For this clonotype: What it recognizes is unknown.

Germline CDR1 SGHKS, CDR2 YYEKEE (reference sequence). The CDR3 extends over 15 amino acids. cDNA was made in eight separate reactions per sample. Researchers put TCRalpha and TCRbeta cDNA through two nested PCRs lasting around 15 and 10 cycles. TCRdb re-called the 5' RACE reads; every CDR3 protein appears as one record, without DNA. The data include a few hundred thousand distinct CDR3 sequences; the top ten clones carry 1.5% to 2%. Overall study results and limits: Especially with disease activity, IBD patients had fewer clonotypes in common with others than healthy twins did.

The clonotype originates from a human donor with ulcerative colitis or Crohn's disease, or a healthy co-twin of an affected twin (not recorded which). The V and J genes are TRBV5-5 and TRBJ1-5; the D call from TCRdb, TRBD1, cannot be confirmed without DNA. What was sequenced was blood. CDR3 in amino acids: CASSGTRGSNQPQHF.